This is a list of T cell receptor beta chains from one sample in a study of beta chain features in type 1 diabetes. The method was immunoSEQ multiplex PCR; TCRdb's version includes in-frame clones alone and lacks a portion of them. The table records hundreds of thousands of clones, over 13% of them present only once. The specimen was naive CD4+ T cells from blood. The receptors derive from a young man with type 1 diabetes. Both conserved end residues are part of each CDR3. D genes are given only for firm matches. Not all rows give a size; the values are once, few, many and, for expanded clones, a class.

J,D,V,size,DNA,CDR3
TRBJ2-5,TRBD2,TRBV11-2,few,TGTGCCAGCAGCTTCAATGGGGGAGGGCGAGAGACCCAGTACTTC,CASSFNGGGRETQYF
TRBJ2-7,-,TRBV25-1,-,TGTGCCAGCAGCGAGATTTCGGGGGTATCGTCCTACGAGCAGTACTTC,CASSEISGVSSYEQYF
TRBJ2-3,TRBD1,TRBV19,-,TGTGCCAGTAGCCTATCGGACAGGGGGCGAGATACGCAGTATTTT,CASSLSDRGRDTQYF
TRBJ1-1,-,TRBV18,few,TGTGCCAGCTCAGCGGACAGACTCATGAACACTGAAGCTTTCTTT,CASSADRLMNTEAFF
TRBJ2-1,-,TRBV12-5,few,TGTGCTAGTGGTGTCCGACTGACGAGCTCCTACAATGAGCAGTTCTTC,CASGVRLTSSYNEQFF
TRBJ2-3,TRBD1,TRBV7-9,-,TGTGCCAGCAGCTACATGGGACAGGGGGCAGCAGATACGCAGTATTTT,CASSYMGQGAADTQYF
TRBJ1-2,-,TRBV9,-,TGTGCCAGCAGCGTAAGAAGGAGCAGGGGCTACACCTTC,CASSVRRSRGYTF
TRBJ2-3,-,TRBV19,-,TGTGCCAGTAAAGATAGCGGATTGACCCTTCGCACAGATACGCAGTATTTT,CASKDSGLTLRTDTQYF
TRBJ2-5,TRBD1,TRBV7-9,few,TGTGCCAGCAGCTTTGGACAGGGAGGCGAGACCCAGTACTTC,CASSFGQGGETQYF
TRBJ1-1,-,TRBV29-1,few,TGCAGCGTTTCACAGAACCTGGGAACTGAAGCTTTCTTT,CSVSQNLGTEAFF
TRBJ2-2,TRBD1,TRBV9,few,TGTGCCAGCAGCGTAGATGGGGGACAGTATTCCACCGGGGAGCTGTTTTTT,CASSVDGGQYSTGELFF
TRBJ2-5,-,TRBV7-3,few,TGTGCCAGCAGCTTATACCCGATGGGCGGAGAGACCCAGTACTTC,CASSLYPMGGETQYF
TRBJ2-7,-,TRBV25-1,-,TGTGCCAGCAACGGTTTTGACGAGCAGTACTTC,CASNGFDEQYF
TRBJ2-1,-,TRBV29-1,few,TGCAGCGTTGTTCCACTACAGGGAGCTAAAGGGAATGAGCAGTTCTTC,CSVVPLQGAKGNEQFF
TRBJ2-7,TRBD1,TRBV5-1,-,TGCGCCAGCAGAAGACAGGGCGGCTACGAGCAGTACTTC,CASRRQGGYEQYF
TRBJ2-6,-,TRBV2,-,TGTGCCAGCATATCTAGCTCTGGGGCCAACGTCCTGACTTTC,CASISSSGANVLTF
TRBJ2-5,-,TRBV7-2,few,TGTGCCAGCAGCCTACAGGACAGCCAAGAGACCCAGTACTTC,CASSLQDSQETQYF
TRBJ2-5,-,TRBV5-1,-,TGCGCCAGCAGCTTGGAGGGACAAGAGACCCAGTACTTC,CASSLEGQETQYF